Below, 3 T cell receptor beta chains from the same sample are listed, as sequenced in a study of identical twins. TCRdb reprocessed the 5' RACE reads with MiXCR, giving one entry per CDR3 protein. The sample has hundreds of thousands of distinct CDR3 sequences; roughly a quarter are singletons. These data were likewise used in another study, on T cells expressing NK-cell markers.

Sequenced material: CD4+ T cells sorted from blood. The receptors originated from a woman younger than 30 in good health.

The CDR3 nucleotides read TGTGCCAGCAGTTACTCGGACACTCGACTGTTTTTT. This gives the protein CASSYSDTRLFF. The V and J genes are TRBV6-2 or TRBV6-3 and TRBJ1-4; perhaps TRBD1 as D (5 bases). The V end lost 0 bases, the J end lost 13 bases, and 9 bases lay between the germline ends. The germline gives CDR1 MNHEY, CDR2 SVGEGT. CDR3 length: 12 amino acids.

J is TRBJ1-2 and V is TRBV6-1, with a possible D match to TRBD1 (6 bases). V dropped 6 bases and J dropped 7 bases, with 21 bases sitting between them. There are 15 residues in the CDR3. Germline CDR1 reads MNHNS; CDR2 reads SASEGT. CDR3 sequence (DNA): TGTGCCAGCAGGACTACAACAGGGAATAGGGGTGGCTACACCTTC. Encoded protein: CASRTTTGNRGGYTF.

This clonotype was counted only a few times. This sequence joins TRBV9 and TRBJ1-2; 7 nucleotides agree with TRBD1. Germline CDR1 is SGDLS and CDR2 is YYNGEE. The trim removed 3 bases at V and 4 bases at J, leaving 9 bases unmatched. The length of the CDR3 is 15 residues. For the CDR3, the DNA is TGTGCCAGCAGCGGTACCGGGACAGTAGCCTATGGCTACACCTTC. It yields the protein CASSGTGTVAYGYTF.